This record looks at one T cell receptor (beta chain) sequence and its context. No antigen is known for it. A junction end diverges from the germline sequence, so it may reflect a read error. 60 Vbeta and 13 Jbeta primers were used in PCR. Data came from immunoSEQ multiplex PCR; TCRdb stores just in-frame clones and leaves some out. The table shows 110,000 to 150,000 clones, with around 72% occurring only once. The CDR3 runs 14 residues. Germline V gene lookup returns CDR1 SSHAT and CDR2 FNYEAQ (reference sequence). The entry originates in a study of cytomegalovirus exposure and HLA in healthy donors. The wider study: Among the 350 to 500 donors who were genotyped, approximately 76% fell in the genetic ancestry cluster that is associated with self-reported Caucasian donors. Notes on the study in general: The sole available immune exposure information was CMV serostatus.

Material: PBMCs. This sequence originates from a human donor in good health. This chain joins TRBV7-7 and TRBJ2-2, with D unclear. CDR3 region: CASSLDPHTRELFF. The CDR3 bases are TGTGCTAGCAGCTTAGACCCCCACACGAGGGAGCTGTTTTTT.